A single sample gave rise to the 31 T cell receptor beta chains below, sequenced in a study of blood T cells in healthy people across ages. Through a sample-barcoded 5' primer and a J-beta primer mix, a second PCR was run for 7 to 11 cycles. MiXCR, applied by TCRdb to the 5' RACE reads, yields one record per CDR3 protein. The sample shows about 1.8 million distinct CDR3 sequences, around half of them seen only once. Input material: blood. The receptors stem from a woman aged 40 to 50 in good health.

Only a few counts were recorded for this clonotype. The gene calls are TRBV25-1 and TRBJ2-3, with 9 bases that match TRBD1. The germline CDR1 and CDR2 sequences are MGHDK and SYGVNS. After removal of 5 bases from V and 4 bases from J, the junction contained 10 bases not matched to a gene. This CDR3 region has 16 residues. Here the CDR3 reads CASSMGGTGRPDTQYF. The CDR3 bases are TGTGCCAGCAGTATGGGCGGGACAGGGCGACCAGATACGCAGTATTTT.

V and J are TRBV20-1 and TRBJ2-7, with D possibly being TRBD1 or TRBD2 (5 bases each). V dropped 3 bases and J dropped 4 bases, with 13 bases sitting between them. The germline CDR1 and CDR2 sequences are DFQATT and SNEGSKA (reference sequence). CDR3 length: 13 amino acids. CDR3 in DNA: TGCAGTGCTAGCCCTGGTGGGGGATACGAGCAGTACTTC. Its protein is CSASPGGGYEQYF.

The chain combines TRBV20-1 with TRBJ2-3, with 10 bases aligning to TRBD2. Germline assignment: CDR1 DFQATT and CDR2 SNEGSKA (reference sequence). V gave up 6 bases and J gave up 5 bases; unmatched junction bases: 8. There are 14 residues in the CDR3. The CDR3 region has the DNA TGCAGTGCCCCAGCGGGGGGGCCTATAGATACGCAGTATTTT. This encodes CSAPAGGPIDTQYF.

This clonotype was seen a few times. The CDR3 DNA follows: TGCGCCAGCAGCCAAGGGTTGGGACAGGGGGCCCCTAACTATGGCTACACCTTC. This translates into CASSQGLGQGAPNYGYTF. The V gene is TRBV4-3, the J gene TRBJ1-2, with 12 nucleotides matching TRBD1. The V and J ends lost 1 base and 0 bases, in that order; junction bases with no gene match: 6. The CDR3 contains 18 residues. CDR1 LGHNA and CDR2 YSLEER come from the germline V gene.

The V gene is TRBV11-2, the J gene TRBJ2-3, with TRBD2 as a possible D gene (6 bases). Trimming took off 2 bases at V and 2 bases at J, with 23 bases between the two ends. CDR1 is SGHAT, CDR2 FQNNGV, per germline. The length of the CDR3 is 19 residues. This CDR3 reads CASSLNRERPHEFTDTQYF. The CDR3 region has the DNA TGTGCCAGCAGCTTAAACCGGGAGAGGCCCCACGAGTTCACAGATACGCAGTATTTT.

This clonotype has only a few counts. The chain has TRBV7-6 and TRBJ2-3; 10 bases are shared with TRBD2. The V gene's germline CDR1 is SGHVS and CDR2 FNYEAQ. Trimming took 2 bases from V and 5 from J; bases not matched to a gene: 4. CDR3 length: 15 amino acids. The CDR3 loop is CASSLRPSGGDTQYF. DNA of the CDR3: TGTGCCAGCAGCTTAAGGCCTAGCGGGGGAGATACGCAGTATTTT.

The V and J genes are TRBV5-1 and TRBJ2-7; 8 bases fit TRBD1. V lost 5 bases and J lost 2; bases outside the gene matches: 6. The length of the CDR3 is 14 residues. Germline assignment: CDR1 SGHRS and CDR2 YFSETQ. The CDR3 DNA sequence: TGCGCCAGCAGGCGGGACAGGAGCACCTACGAGCAGTACTTC. Translated, it gives CASRRDRSTYEQYF.

The rearrangement links TRBV4-2 to TRBJ1-5, with D perhaps matching TRBD1 (6 bases). V was trimmed by 1 base and J by 0 bases, leaving 13 bases between them. Germline lookup yields CDR1 LGHNA and CDR2 YNFKEQ. This CDR3 region has 17 residues. The CDR3 DNA reads TGTGCCAGCAGCCAAGGGAACAGGGATTATAGCAATCAGCCCCAGCATTTT. It codes for CASSQGNRDYSNQPQHF.

This clonotype was seen a handful of times. CDR3 loop: CASSGGQGLGEQFF. For the CDR3, the DNA is TGTGCCAGCTCCGGGGGACAGGGGTTAGGTGAGCAGTTCTTC. V gene TRBV7-3 combines with J gene TRBJ2-1; TRBD1 agrees at 10 bases. J was trimmed by 9 bases and V by 8 bases; bases with no gene match: 10. This CDR3 has 14 amino acids. CDR1 is SGHTA and CDR2 is FQGTGA in the germline V gene.

The chain combines TRBV7-2 with TRBJ2-3, with a tentative D call TRBD2 (7 bases). Germline lookup yields CDR1 SGHTA and CDR2 FQGNSA. This CDR3 contains 17 residues. V lost 5 bases and J 0 bases, leaving 18 bases between the germline ends. Here the CDR3 reads CASSPSIGGASTDTQYF. CDR3 nucleotide sequence: TGTGCCAGCAGCCCAAGCATTGGGGGGGCTAGCACAGATACGCAGTATTTT.

DNA of the CDR3: TGCGCCAGCAGCCAAGATGAAGCGGCCACAGATACGCAGTATTTT. Its protein product is CASSQDEAATDTQYF. The V and J genes are TRBV4-3 and TRBJ2-3, with D possibly TRBD2 on 5 matching bases. The CDR3 totals 15 residues. Germline lookup yields CDR1 LGHNA and CDR2 YSLEER. V lost 0 bases and J lost 2, with 9 bases in between.

J is TRBJ2-1 and V is TRBV12-3 or TRBV12-4; 7 bases line up with TRBD2. Germline trimming cut 1 base from V and 6 bases from J; bases unmatched to any gene: 6. This CDR3 spans 15 amino acids. Here the CDR3 reads CASSLVGGGANEQFF. Written as DNA, the CDR3 is TGTGCCAGCAGTTTAGTGGGGGGAGGGGCCAATGAGCAGTTCTTC.

The chain's CDR3 is CASSYSRFRRNENIQYF. In DNA form, the CDR3 reads TGTGCCAGCAGTTACTCGAGGTTTCGCCGAAACGAAAACATTCAGTACTTC. The genes are TRBV6-2 or TRBV6-3 and TRBJ2-4; D is unresolved. The CDR3 length is 17 residues. Trimming removed 0 bases from V and 5 bases from J, with 17 bases in between. Germline V gene sequence: CDR1 MNHEY, CDR2 SVGEGT.

This clonotype appeared once. The chain couples TRBV12-3 or TRBV12-4 to TRBJ1-5; D perhaps matches TRBD1 (6 bases). Trimming left V 3 bases short and J 11 bases short, with 20 bases between. The CDR3 runs 15 residues. Written as DNA, the CDR3 is TGTGCCAGCAGTTTTTCAGGACAGACCAAAGAGACCCAGCATTTT. Amino acids: CASSFSGQTKETQHF.

This clonotype occurred once. The junction departs from germline at one end; a sequencing error may be responsible. V usage is TRBV3-1 and J usage is TRBJ2-3, with 8 bases aligning to TRBD1. Germline V gene data show CDR1 as LGHDT and CDR2 as YNNKEL (reference sequence). This CDR3 spans 12 amino acids. The CDR3 here is CACRQGTDTQYF. CDR3 DNA sequence: TGTGCCTGCAGACAGGGGACAGATACGCAGTATTTT.

The chain links TRBV12-3 or TRBV12-4 to TRBJ2-5; the D gene is possibly TRBD2 (6 bases). The V end was cut by 6 bases, the J end by 1 base, with 12 bases between. CDR3 length: 14 amino acids. The DNA for the CDR3 is TGTGCCAGCAGCTGGGGACTTGTCCAAGAGACCCAGTACTTC. It encodes CASSWGLVQETQYF.

This chain links TRBV5-1 with TRBJ1-4; the match to TRBD1 covers 9 bases. With 6 bases clipped from V and 8 bases from J, the junction kept 11 bases outside the gene matches. Germline V lookup: CDR1 SGHRS, CDR2 YFSETQ. The CDR3 contains 15 residues. The CDR3 protein is CASTPLGQGNEKLFF. DNA of the CDR3: TGCGCCAGCACCCCACTTGGACAGGGGAACGAAAAACTGTTTTTT.

This clonotype was counted between two and nine times. The rearrangement joins TRBV24-1 to TRBJ2-1; no clear D gene. V was clipped by 4 bases and J by 5 bases, with 14 bases between them. Germline-derived CDR1 and CDR2 are KGHDR and SFDVKD. The CDR3 length is 15 residues. The DNA of the CDR3 is TGTGCCACCAGTGACGCTAGGGTGCACGACAATGAGCAGTTCTTC. This codes for CATSDARVHDNEQFF.

V gene TRBV12-3 or TRBV12-4 combines with J gene TRBJ1-3, with D unclear. CDR3 length: 12 residues. Trimming removed 2 bases from V and 1 base from J, with 0 bases in between. The CDR3 region has the DNA TGTGCCAGCAGTTTATCTGGAAACACCATATATTTT. This gives the protein CASSLSGNTIYF.

The gene calls are TRBV14 and TRBJ1-1; no definite D call. V dropped 4 bases and J dropped 0 bases, with 6 bases sitting between them. This CDR3 region has 13 residues. CDR1 SGHDN and CDR2 FVKESK come from the germline V gene. The CDR3 is CASSRHLNTEAFF. In nucleotides, the CDR3 is TGTGCCAGCAGCCGCCACCTGAACACTGAAGCTTTCTTT.

This rearrangement joins TRBV7-9 to TRBJ2-7, with TRBD1 identical over 8 bases. The CDR3 is made up of 14 amino acids. V shed 6 bases and J 2 bases; nucleotides not matched to a gene: 6. Germline CDR1 and CDR2: SEHNR and FQNEAQ (reference sequence). CDR3 DNA sequence: TGTGCCAGCAGACAGACAGGGGATACCTACGAGCAGTACTTC. Its translation: CASRQTGDTYEQYF.

This chain connects TRBV9 to TRBJ2-6, with D perhaps being TRBD1 or TRBD2 (5 bases each). Germline V lookup: CDR1 SGDLS, CDR2 YYNGEE. Deletions cut 0 bases from V and 0 bases from J, with 10 bases between. This CDR3 region has 17 residues. The CDR3 nucleotides read TGTGCCAGCAGCGTAGCTACGGGGCCCTCTGGGGCCAACGTCCTGACTTTC. Translating gives CASSVATGPSGANVLTF.

The rearrangement joins TRBV3-1 to TRBJ1-1, with unresolved D. The CDR3 spans 14 residues. V lost 4 bases to trimming and J lost 1 base, with 10 bases between them. Germline CDR1 reads LGHDT; CDR2 reads YNNKEL (reference sequence). CDR3 sequence reads: CASSPLTKNTEAFF. CDR3 sequence (DNA): TGTGCCAGCAGCCCCCTCACTAAGAACACTGAAGCTTTCTTT.

The CDR3 region has the DNA TGCAGTGCTCCGGGACAGGGTGCTGGTGAGCAGTACTTC. Translated: CSAPGQGAGEQYF. V gene TRBV20-1 combines with J gene TRBJ2-4; 9 positions agree with TRBD1. In germline, CDR1 is DFQATT, CDR2 SNEGSKA (reference sequence). V gave up 5 bases and J gave up 13 bases; unmatched junction bases: 12. The CDR3 is 13 amino acids.

The chain has TRBV29-1 and TRBJ2-1; TRBD2 matches at 12 bases. V was pared by 5 bases and J by 0 bases, with 8 bases of the junction left unmatched. The CDR3 length is 17 residues. Germline CDR1 is SQVTM and CDR2 is ANQGSEA. The CDR3 DNA sequence: TGCAGCGTTAAAGGACTAGCGGGGTTTAGCTCCTACAATGAGCAGTTCTTC. This translates into CSVKGLAGFSSYNEQFF.

This clonotype turned up a few times. This sequence joins TRBV6-2 or TRBV6-3 and TRBJ1-5; D ambiguous. The CDR3 consists of 14 residues. V shed 2 bases and J shed 6 bases, with 11 bases lying between them. The germline gives CDR1 MNHEY, CDR2 SVGEGT. CDR3 bases: TGTGCCAGCAGTTACGTTTTTCAGGCTCAGCCCCAGCATTTT. The encoded protein is CASSYVFQAQPQHF.

This clonotype appeared many times. The V gene is TRBV9, the J gene TRBJ2-5; D might be TRBD1 (5 bases). V was shortened by 0 bases and J by 0 bases, with 6 bases between the two germline ends. Per germline, CDR1 SGDLS and CDR2 YYNGEE. The CDR3 length is 14 residues. The CDR3 bases are TGTGCCAGCAGCGTAGGACAGAACCAAGAGACCCAGTACTTC. This codes for CASSVGQNQETQYF. The full variable domain, with the rest looked up from reference TRBV9 and TRBJ2-5, is DSGVTQTPKHLITATGQRVTLRCSPRSGDLSVYWYQQSLDQGLQFLIQYYNGEERAKGNILERFSAQQFPDLHSELNLSSLELGDSALYFCASSVGQNQETQYFGPGTRLLVL.

This clonotype was counted between two and nine times. The chain uses TRBV4-3 and TRBJ2-1, with unresolved D. Germline assignment: CDR1 LGHNA and CDR2 YSLEER. This CDR3 has 15 residues. V was pared by 0 bases and J by 10 bases, with 16 bases between. The CDR3 spells CASSQDMLTGGEQFF. CDR3 nucleotide sequence: TGCGCCAGCAGCCAAGATATGCTAACGGGCGGCGAGCAGTTCTTC.

This clonotype has at least ten counts. This chain connects TRBV29-1 to TRBJ2-5; D possibly matches TRBD1 or TRBD2 (5 bases each). V dropped 7 bases and J dropped 1 base, with 10 bases sitting between them. The CDR3 length is 12 residues. The V gene's germline CDR1 is SQVTM and CDR2 ANQGSEA. The DNA of the CDR3 is TGCAGCGGGGGACGGCCCCAAGAGACCCAGTACTTC. Translating gives CSGGRPQETQYF.

Only a few counts were recorded for this clonotype. This CDR3 is CASSRRRGGGALVTDTQYF. The CDR3 DNA follows: TGTGCCAGCAGCCGAAGAAGGGGCGGGGGGGCCTTGGTCACAGATACGCAGTATTTT. The chain couples TRBV4-2 to TRBJ2-3, with 9 bases lining up with TRBD2. The CDR3 spans 19 residues. Germline V gene data show CDR1 as LGHNA and CDR2 as YNFKEQ. Trimming took 4 bases from V and 2 from J; bases not matched to a gene: 16.

The chain is built from TRBV3-1 and TRBJ2-2; TRBD1 or TRBD2 may be the D gene (5 bases each). Trimming left V 2 bases short and J 2 bases short, with 12 bases between. CDR1 LGHDT and CDR2 YNNKEL come from the germline V gene (reference sequence). The CDR3 runs to 16 residues. The DNA for the CDR3 is TGTGCCAGCAGCCAATGGGACGGCCCTAACACCGGGGAGCTGTTTTTT. Its protein product is CASSQWDGPNTGELFF.